This T cell receptor beta chain was obtained from a study of cytomegalovirus exposure and HLA in healthy donors (dated by TCRdb to 2016 to 2017). In terms of the full investigation: An earlier analysis of approximately 640 of the donors reported approximately 270 Gb of sequence data and 117 million unique TCR beta sequences from about 200 million T cells. In an earlier analysis of 587 of the donors, high-throughput TCR beta sequencing was used to judge whether each TCR beta V gene segment behaved as functional or pseudogenic. All discovery cohort repertoires had been generated on a single sequencing platform. Donor age, sex, ethnicity and CMV serostatus were compiled together with the repertoire data. On average, roughly 200,000 unique TCR beta nucleotide sequences were sequenced per donor among about 400 genotyped donors of the cohort, with 15% to 20% of those sequences being non-productive. The study was designed to test whether signatures of past pathogen exposure could be identified by cataloging public T cell receptors. Genome-wide SNP genotypes for about three fifths of the roughly 670 donors were used in a later genetic analysis, which treated that subset as a discovery cohort. Roughly 300 gigabases of sequencing data and 70 million to 85 million unique TCR sequences were included in an early release covering several hundred HLA-typed donors. To predict cytomegalovirus infection status, the study brought together high-throughput TCR immunosequencing, statistical association of individual TCRs with disease status, and machine learning. Besides the first cohort of 666 subjects, a separate validation cohort made up of roughly 130 different subjects was used. In a later analysis, previously published TCR beta repertoires from 550 to 700 donors were re-analyzed and high-resolution HLA genotyping was added so that TCR occurrence patterns could be studied. Using immunosequencing, the study profiled T cell repertoires from fewer than 700 subjects and related those repertoires to cytomegalovirus serostatus. The number of donors typed differed by locus, with 629-630 for A, B, C, DRB1 and DQB1, roughly 520 for DQA1, 606 for DPA1, and some 440 for DPB1. HLA typing covered class I and class II loci at four-digit resolution. Because of strong linkage in the cohort, roughly five DR-DQ haplotypes were treated as single units for association and clustering. The genetic ancestry cluster associated with self-reported Caucasian donors included roughly four fifths of the 398 genotyped donors. Rather than using new phenotypic data, the later analysis identified candidate immune exposures from TCR beta sequences and from how often those sequences occurred across donors. What the work shows at the level of the full study, not this receptor alone: The presence/absence analyses assumed that sequencing depth was roughly uniform across donors, and that assumption may not be true. Compared with the roughly 710-donor mean, donors in an Asian-associated ancestry cluster had fewer N-insertions in productive TCRs, according to a later genetic analysis. The 87-base-pair reads could not distinguish some IMGT-functional V segments, including TRBV6-2 and TRBV6-3, so those segments were excluded. At a false discovery rate of 0.05, a later analysis linked 15,000 to 20,000 TCR beta sequences to specific HLA alleles. When HLA alleles, especially DR and DQ, strongly co-occurred, TCR associations were difficult to assign to individual alleles. Most TCR sequences were seen in very few donors, while some public TCRs were found in many individuals. In a later analysis, HLA-associated TCR beta chains showed more clonal expansion and lower generation probabilities than non-associated chains that were equally common. According to a later analysis, TCR association rates differed among HLA loci, with DRB1 alleles showing the most associated TCRs and HLA-C alleles showing the fewest. In the study, approximately 160 TCR beta chains were listed as associated with cytomegalovirus. A later genetic analysis associated a missense DCLRE1C variant with V-gene and J-gene trimming of TCR beta chains, and an independent cohort replicated the association. Several of the top co-occurrence clusters appeared to be linked to parvovirus B19, influenza, CMV and Epstein-Barr virus, according to a later analysis. In vitro tests confirmed that a few of the cytomegalovirus-associated TCR beta chains recognize cytomegalovirus antigens. A later analysis found that most CMV-associated TCR beta chains appeared HLA-restricted, with HLA associations seemingly driven largely by CMV exposure. The sequencing pipeline was judged likely to have produced a cluster of highly shared sequence variants as a technical artifact. The classifier was reported to diagnose cytomegalovirus status with high specificity and sensitivity in both the original cohort and the validation cohort. Approximately 16 rarely observed V segments, including chromosome 9 orphons, were excluded from the earlier analysis of approximately 500 of the donors because counts were too low. HLA typing was unavailable for some donors at each locus, so association tests used only the typed subset. An earlier analysis of approximately 600 of the donors showed that most TCR beta V segments appeared in productive rearrangements either about 87% or about 30% of the time, which broadly matched IMGT annotations. A further reported finding was that TCR beta sequences accurately predicted the HLA-A and HLA-B alleles for most subjects in the first cohort. For the cohort, immune exposure information was limited to CMV serostatus. Only TCR beta chains were sequenced in this cohort, and the absence of alpha or paired-chain data limited detectable features. According to the authors, the approach could potentially be generalized to other disease states and immunological phenotypes. Linkage disequilibrium might explain the correlated functional status among segregating V segments, but an unknown experimental factor could not be excluded.

Remarks on this clone: It has no known antigen specificity. There are no base qualities to consult, and no much larger clone falls within one base.

The method behind the library was the immunoSEQ multiplex PCR assay. The multiplex PCR relied on a mix of 60 forward primers for TCR Vbeta segments and 13 reverse primers for TCR Jbeta segments. A multiplex PCR assay on genomic DNA amplified the CDR3 region of rearranged TCR beta genes. The Illumina HiSeq System was used to sequence the amplified TCR beta libraries as 87-base-pair reads. The paper's processing steps were these. Across the roughly 670 repertoires, a later analysis counted tens of millions of unique TCR beta chains, roughly 11 million of which were shared by at least two donors. A nearest-neighbor algorithm error-corrected the raw reads and collapsed the reads into unique sequences, merging closely related sequences to remove PCR and sequencing errors. CDR3 sequences were aligned to IMGT reference sequences to assign V, D and J gene segments. For a sequence to be retained, a match of at least six nucleotides was required to both a V gene segment and a J gene segment. A rearrangement counted as productive if the CDR3 had no stop codons and remained in frame with V and J, and every other rearrangement counted as non-productive. CDR3 was defined by IMGT convention, running from the second conserved V-encoded cysteine to the conserved J-encoded phenylalanine. In an earlier analysis of approximately 500 of the donors, sequences lacking an unambiguous match to a single V gene segment were excluded. In an earlier analysis of 450 to 750 of the donors, a V segment was called functional when productive rearrangements were above 56.7%, and segregating when the standard deviation between donors exceeded 5%. A statistical classification framework was built to diagnose cytomegalovirus status from the catalog of TCR beta chain sequences. V and J gene assignment, in a later analysis, came from comparing TCR nucleotide sequences with IMGT/GENE-DB human TR gene sequences. The TCRdist pipeline was used in a later analysis to assign CDR3 sequences and most-parsimonious VDJ recombination scenarios. In a later analysis, each TCR beta chain was defined by its CDR3 amino acid sequence together with its V-gene family, and reads lacking a unique V-gene family were excluded. In a later analysis, 450 to 600 highly shared, low-generation-probability nucleotide sequences were removed to address suspected cross-contamination and a sequencing artifact. A later analysis calculated a clonal expansion index for each public chain from normalized within-repertoire ranks of inferred template counts. In a later analysis, generation probabilities were computed with a VDJ recombination model fitted to out-of-frame rearrangements, and the resulting probabilities were checked against IGoR. In a later analysis, hypergeometric tests were used to score TCR-TCR, TCR-HLA and TCR-CMV co-occurrence, with a repertoire-size bias correction applied to TCR pairs. To estimate false discovery rates, a later analysis permuted the HLA or CMV assignments 20 times. In a later analysis, co-occurring TCRs were grouped using DBSCAN, with TCRdist sequence similarity added in when clustering inside HLA-allele-positive subsets. Repertoires with fewer than 30,000 or more than 120,000 public chains were left out of co-occurrence clustering, as were roughly five repertoires with anomalous nucleotide sharing. TCRdb limited this immuneACCESS table to in-frame rearrangements with V and J called. A share of clones is missing; checked studies link under half to unresolved V genes, and the rest is unexplained. That table supplies the V and J calls and clone size; D and trimming were determined from the DNA. The sample includes 100,000 or so clones, with 12% observed a single time. About 16% of the sample rests with the top ten.

The cohort consisted of fewer than 700 healthy bone marrow donors. At the time of sampling, every cohort member was nominally healthy, though immune exposures that went unrecorded were likely present. The donor was CMV seropositive and belonged to the group of about 290 seropositive cohort members. A peripheral blood sample was provided by each donor, and peripheral blood mononuclear cells were used for TCR beta sequencing. The Qiagen DNeasy Blood Extraction Kit was used to extract genomic DNA from the blood cell samples. V and J lose 6 bases and 1 base, and a span of 12 bases separates them. CDR1 and CDR2 (MDHEN, SYDVKM) derive from the germline V gene. There are 14 amino acids in the CDR3, from cysteine to phenylalanine inclusive. The retained sequence is limited to the CDR3, 42 bases, with the frame set at the first base.

The sequenced sample consisted of PBMCs. The sequence is built from TRBV28 and TRBJ1-1; TRBD1 is a possible D gene, resting on 6 matching bases. The source is a man between 40 and 49 years old in good health and CMV-seropositive. The DNA sequence reads TGTGCCAGCAGAGACGCCAGGGGGAACACTGAAGCTTTCTTT. Its protein reads: CASRDARGNTEAFF. Full variable domain (CDR3 extended with the reference TRBV28 and TRBJ1-1 proteins): DVKVTQSSRYLVKRTGEKVFLECVQDMDHENMFWYRQDPGLGLRLIYFSYDVKMKEKGDIPEGYSVSREKKERFSLILESASTNQTSMYLCASRDARGNTEAFFGQGTRLTVV.